Following are 22 T cell receptor beta chains from one sample sequenced in a study of blood T cell repertoires in COVID-19. Some clones are missing from TCRdb's copy, which holds only in-frame ones; the method was immunoSEQ multiplex PCR. Of about 200,000 clones in the sample, over 80% are singletons; the top ten hold 0.95%. Sequencing input: peripheral blood. The receptors were gathered from a man in his sixties with COVID-19, enrolled during active disease.

In DNA, the CDR3 is TGTGCCACCAGCAGAGATCGGAGTTTCGGGTCTAACTATGGCTACACCTTC. This gives the protein CATSRDRSFGSNYGYTF. V gene TRBV15 combines with J gene TRBJ1-2; D not certain. Germline lookup yields CDR1 LNHNV and CDR2 YYDKDF (reference sequence). The CDR3 runs to 17 residues. V was cut by 0 bases and J by 0 bases, with 14 bases left in between.

The rearrangement links TRBV29-1 to TRBJ1-2; 9 nucleotides agree with TRBD1. The length of the CDR3 is 12 residues. The junction had 5 bases not matched to a gene; V was cut back by 6 bases and J by 6 bases. Germline V lookup: CDR1 SQVTM, CDR2 ANQGSEA. CDR3 region: CSVGQGMDGYTF. The CDR3 DNA reads TGCAGCGTGGGACAGGGAATGGATGGCTACACCTTC.

The CDR3 loop reads CASSLDSGTGGTEAFF. The CDR3 DNA reads TGCGCCAGCAGCCTGGACTCCGGGACAGGGGGGACTGAAGCTTTCTTT. This chain links TRBV5-1 with TRBJ1-1, with TRBD1 identical over 11 bases. The CDR3 runs to 16 residues. Germline V lookup: CDR1 SGHRS, CDR2 YFSETQ. V was clipped by 4 bases and J by 5 bases; unmatched bases: 10.

The chain couples TRBV4-1 to TRBJ1-4; the match to TRBD1 covers 7 bases. Germline values: CDR1 MGHRA, CDR2 YSYEKL. This CDR3 contains 16 residues. After removal of 3 bases from V and 1 base from J, the junction contained 5 bases not matched to a gene. CDR3 in DNA: TGCGCCAGCAGCCACTTCGACAGGGTAACTAATGAAAAACTGTTTTTT. The encoded protein is CASSHFDRVTNEKLFF.

The chain couples TRBV7-2 to TRBJ2-2, with 12 bases fitting TRBD2. CDR3 length: 18 residues. Unmatched junction bases numbered 6, after V lost 0 bases and J lost 4 bases. The germline CDR1 and CDR2 sequences are SGHTA and FQGNSA. The CDR3 region is CASSLAGGLAGSTGELFF. The DNA of the CDR3 is TGTGCCAGCAGCTTAGCGGGAGGACTAGCGGGAAGCACCGGGGAGCTGTTTTTT.

A few counts support this clone. V gene TRBV7-2 combines with J gene TRBJ1-3; no reliable D call. The V gene lost 6 bases and the J gene lost 2 bases, with 11 bases spanning the gap. Looked up from germline, CDR1 is SGHTA and CDR2 is FQGNSA. CDR3 length equals 14 residues. The CDR3 here is CASRAGSPGNTIYF. CDR3 bases: TGTGCCAGCAGAGCCGGGTCCCCTGGAAACACCATATATTTT.

The chain employs TRBV3-1 (or the pseudogene TRBV3-2) and TRBJ1-5; 8 bases match TRBD1. This CDR3 has 17 residues. CDR1 LGHDT and CDR2 YNNKEL come from the germline V gene (reference sequence). The V gene end was trimmed by 0 bases and the J gene end by 6 bases; junction bases not matched to a gene: 10. Written as DNA, the CDR3 is TGTGCCAGCAGCCAAGATCTGGACAGGGTAGTCCGTCAGCCCCAGCATTTT. Its translation: CASSQDLDRVVRQPQHF.

This clone was detected only a few times. This rearrangement joins TRBV3-1 (or the pseudogene TRBV3-2) to TRBJ1-5; 10 positions agree with TRBD1. Germline assignment: CDR1 LGHDT and CDR2 YNNKEL (reference sequence). This CDR3 has 16 amino acids. J gave up 3 bases and V 2 bases, and 4 bases lay outside the gene matches. The CDR3 loop is CASSQWTGGYNQPQHF. CDR3 nucleotide sequence: TGTGCCAGCAGCCAATGGACAGGGGGGTACAATCAGCCCCAGCATTTT.

The rearrangement links TRBV29-1 to TRBJ1-4; D not certain. The ends were cut back, 4 bases at V and 5 bases at J, with 11 bases in the middle. Germline lookup yields CDR1 SQVTM and CDR2 ANQGSEA. The CDR3 has 13 amino acids. CDR3 sequence (DNA): TGCAGCGTTGGTGGGCCGAACAATGAAAAACTGTTTTTT. Translated, it gives CSVGGPNNEKLFF.

The gene calls are TRBV6-5 and TRBJ1-2, with TRBD1 matching over 8 bases. Germline CDR1 reads MNHEY; CDR2 reads SVGAGI. Trimming at V came to 5 bases and at J to 5 bases, leaving 7 bases not matched to a gene. The CDR3 totals 14 residues. In DNA, the CDR3 is TGTGCCAGCAGTCCTGACAGGGACAGGTATGGCTACACCTTC. This translates into CASSPDRDRYGYTF.

The chain combines TRBV7-8 with TRBJ1-1, with no clear D. The germline V gene encodes CDR1 SGHVS and CDR2 FQNEAQ. This CDR3 is built from 13 residues. The ends were cut back, 5 bases at V and 3 bases at J, with 10 bases in the middle. The CDR3 region has the DNA TGTGCCAGCAGCGAAAACAGATACACTGAAGCTTTCTTT. Encoded protein: CASSENRYTEAFF.

This chain links TRBV4-1 with TRBJ1-5, with TRBD1 as a possible D gene (5 bases). Between the trimmed V and J ends, which lost 2 bases and 5 bases, there was a span of 13 bases. The CDR3 is 15 residues long. The germline V gene has CDR1 MGHRA and CDR2 YSYEKL. CDR3 DNA sequence: TGCGCCAGCAGCCAATCCTCAGGGAGGGATCAGCCCCAGCATTTT. As protein: CASSQSSGRDQPQHF.

The gene calls are TRBV2 and TRBJ2-5, with 13 positions matching TRBD2. The CDR3 extends over 18 amino acids. Germline CDR1 reads SNHLY; CDR2 reads FYNNEI. Unmatched junction bases numbered 12, after V lost 8 bases and J lost 0 bases. Written as DNA, the CDR3 is TGTGCCAGCGGTACTTCGGGACTAGCGGGACAAAACCAAGAGACCCAGTACTTC. It encodes CASGTSGLAGQNQETQYF. Combining the CDR3 with reference TRBV2 and TRBJ2-5 gives the whole variable domain EPEVTQTPSHQVTQMGQEVILRCVPISNHLYFYWYRQILGQKVEFLVSFYNNEISEKSEIFDDQFSVERPDGSNFTLKIRSTKLEDSAMYFCASGTSGLAGQNQETQYFGPGTRLLVL.

This chain uses TRBV18 with TRBJ1-2, with D unresolved. This CDR3 region has 11 residues. Germline CDR1 reads KGHSH; CDR2 reads LQKENI. V dropped 5 bases and J dropped 5 bases, with 6 bases sitting between them. The CDR3 loop reads CASSEKYGYTF. DNA of the CDR3: TGTGCCAGCTCAGAGAAATATGGCTACACCTTC.

This clone was counted a single time. The CDR3 sequence is CASSSLAGGRHEQFF. In nucleotides, the CDR3 is TGTGCCAGCAGTTCGCTAGCGGGAGGACGTCATGAGCAGTTCTTC. The chain links TRBV27 to TRBJ2-1; 11 bases fit TRBD2. The CDR3 length is 15 residues. Germline V CDR1 and CDR2: MNHEY, SMNVEV (reference sequence). V gave up 4 bases and J gave up 8 bases; unmatched junction bases: 7.

V usage is TRBV9 and J usage is TRBJ2-6; tentative D call: TRBD1 (5 bases). The CDR3 covers 17 residues. V gave up 2 bases and J gave up 0 bases, with 12 bases separating them. Germline assignment: CDR1 SGDLS and CDR2 YYNGEE. The CDR3 DNA reads as TGTGCCAGCAGCGTGAACACAGGCCACTCTGGGGCCAACGTCCTGACTTTC. Protein product: CASSVNTGHSGANVLTF.

The chain joins TRBV6-1 to TRBJ1-5; D is perhaps TRBD1 (6 bases). Germline V gene sequence: CDR1 MNHNS, CDR2 SASEGT. Deletions cut 3 bases from V and 6 bases from J, with 15 bases between. The CDR3 has 15 residues. The CDR3 DNA is TGTGCCAGCAGTGAGGTGGGGGGGCCTAGTCAGCCCCAGCATTTT. Protein product: CASSEVGGPSQPQHF.

The chain combines TRBV9 with TRBJ2-5, with 7 bases identical to TRBD2. With 0 bases clipped from V and 2 bases from J, the junction kept 4 bases outside the gene matches. Germline V gene sequence: CDR1 SGDLS, CDR2 YYNGEE. The CDR3 totals 15 residues. Here the CDR3 DNA reads TGTGCCAGCAGCGTAGGGGGGAGGGTTCAAGAGACCCAGTACTTC. Translation: CASSVGGRVQETQYF.

The rearrangement uses TRBV5-6 and TRBJ1-2, with 12 bases lining up with TRBD1. Germline V gene sequence: CDR1 SGHDT, CDR2 YYEEEE. The CDR3 is made up of 13 amino acids. Trimming at V came to 5 bases and at J to 8 bases, leaving 4 bases not matched to a gene. This CDR3 reads CASRKGQGAGYTF. DNA for the CDR3: TGTGCCAGCAGAAAGGGACAGGGGGCAGGCTACACCTTC.

The V call is TRBV10-3, the J call TRBJ1-5; 10 bases are shared with TRBD1. V lost 0 bases, J lost 4 bases, and 3 bases stayed unmatched. The CDR3 has 16 amino acids. Germline V gene data show CDR1 as ENHRY and CDR2 as SYGVKD. This chain's CDR3 is CAISESRDRGNQPQHF. CDR3 sequence (DNA): TGTGCCATCAGTGAGTCTCGGGACAGGGGTAATCAGCCCCAGCATTTT.

The chain uses TRBV9 and TRBJ1-4; D possibly corresponds to TRBD1 (5 bases). Germline CDR1 and CDR2: SGDLS and YYNGEE. V lost 4 bases and J 0 bases, leaving 13 bases between the germline ends. The CDR3 has 16 residues. DNA of the CDR3: TGTGCCAGCAGCCCCACACCGGGGGCAACTAATGAAAAACTGTTTTTT. This codes for CASSPTPGATNEKLFF.

J is TRBJ1-4 and V is TRBV7-9, with a tentative D call TRBD1 (5 bases). V was cut by 6 bases and J by 4 bases, with 15 bases left in between. Germline V gene sequence: CDR1 SEHNR, CDR2 FQNEAQ (reference sequence). The CDR3 sequence is 15 residues long. The CDR3 DNA is TGTGCCAGCAGTCAAGGGGTTCACGGTAATGAAAAACTGTTTTTT. It codes for CASSQGVHGNEKLFF.